One and the same sample provided the 5 T cell receptor beta chains below, sequenced in a study of identical twins. One entry per CDR3 protein, called by TCRdb with MiXCR from the 5' RACE reads. The data hold fewer than 500,000 distinct CDR3 sequences, with around an eighth observed a single time. The data were also submitted as part of a second study, on yellow fever vaccine responses in identical twins.

Sequencing was carried out using CD4+ T cells sorted from blood. All receptors come from a woman younger than 35 in good health.

This clonotype was found many times. CDR3 in DNA: TGTGCCAGCAGTAACGCAGTGGGGGGATCTGAAGCTTTCTTT. This gives the protein CASSNAVGGSEAFF. This rearrangement joins TRBV12-3 or TRBV12-4 to TRBJ1-1, with D maybe TRBD1 (5 bases). The length of the CDR3 is 14 residues. V was pared by 5 bases and J by 6 bases, with 16 bases between.

This clonotype appeared many times. The chain employs TRBV12-3 or TRBV12-4 and TRBJ1-2; D may be TRBD1 (5 bases). The CDR3 totals 12 residues. V lost 6 bases, J lost 3 bases, and 8 bases lay in between. The CDR3 region is CASSKTDYGYTF. The CDR3 bases are TGTGCCAGCAGCAAGACAGACTATGGCTACACCTTC.

This clonotype showed up just a few times. V and J are TRBV10-1 and TRBJ2-5; tentatively, D is TRBD1 (6 bases). V lost 3 bases and J 2 bases, leaving 10 bases between the germline ends. Germline CDR1 and CDR2: WNHNN and SYGVQD (reference sequence). The CDR3 extends over 14 amino acids. The CDR3 protein is CASSEDRPQETQYF. CDR3 DNA sequence: TGCGCCAGCAGTGAAGACAGGCCACAAGAGACCCAGTACTTC.

The V gene is TRBV9, the J gene TRBJ2-5; 7 bases match TRBD1. Trimming cost V 2 bases and J 5 bases; bases outside gene matches: 9. Germline V gene sequence: CDR1 SGDLS, CDR2 YYNGEE. The CDR3 consists of 15 residues. The CDR3 bases are TGTGCCAGCAGCGTCAAACAGGGGTTCTCGGAGACCCAGTACTTC. Residues: CASSVKQGFSETQYF.

As regards this clonotype: The junction shows a germline mismatch at one end, possibly a read error. The genes are TRBV27 and TRBJ2-7, with D uncertain. The CDR3 extends over 13 amino acids. Germline V gene lookup returns CDR1 MNHEY and CDR2 SMNVEV (reference sequence). The CDR3 spells CASRLLGSYEQYF. CDR3 DNA sequence: TGTGCCAGCAGATTATTGGGATCCTACGAGCAGTACTTC.